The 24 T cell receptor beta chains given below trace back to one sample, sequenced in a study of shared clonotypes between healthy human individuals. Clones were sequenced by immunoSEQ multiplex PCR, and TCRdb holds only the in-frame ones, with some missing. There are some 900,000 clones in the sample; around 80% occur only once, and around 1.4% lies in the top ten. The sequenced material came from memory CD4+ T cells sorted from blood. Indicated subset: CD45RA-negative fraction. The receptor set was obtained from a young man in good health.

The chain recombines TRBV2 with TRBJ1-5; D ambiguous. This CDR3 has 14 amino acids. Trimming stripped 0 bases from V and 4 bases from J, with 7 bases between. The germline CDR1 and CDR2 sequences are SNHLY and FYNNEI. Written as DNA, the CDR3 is TGTGCCAGCAGTGAAGCGCTTCGGAATCAGCCCCAGCATTTT. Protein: CASSEALRNQPQHF.

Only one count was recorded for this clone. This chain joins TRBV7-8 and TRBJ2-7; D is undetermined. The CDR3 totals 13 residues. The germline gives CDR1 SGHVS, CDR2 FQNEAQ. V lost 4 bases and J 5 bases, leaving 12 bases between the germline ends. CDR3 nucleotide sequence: TGTGCCAGCAGCTACGTGCTTGGGAACGAGCAGTACTTC. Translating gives CASSYVLGNEQYF.

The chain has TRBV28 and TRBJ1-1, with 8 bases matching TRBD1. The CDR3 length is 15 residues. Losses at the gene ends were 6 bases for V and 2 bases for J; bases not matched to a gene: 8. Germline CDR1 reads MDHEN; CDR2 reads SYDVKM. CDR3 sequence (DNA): TGTGCCAGCAGGACAGGACAGGGAGGAAACACTGAAGCTTTCTTT. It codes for CASRTGQGGNTEAFF.

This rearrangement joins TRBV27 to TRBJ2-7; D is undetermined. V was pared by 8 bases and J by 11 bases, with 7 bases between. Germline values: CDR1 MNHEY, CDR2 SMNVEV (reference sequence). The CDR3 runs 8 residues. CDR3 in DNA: TGTGCCAGCTCGGCGGAGTACTTC. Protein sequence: CASSAEYF.

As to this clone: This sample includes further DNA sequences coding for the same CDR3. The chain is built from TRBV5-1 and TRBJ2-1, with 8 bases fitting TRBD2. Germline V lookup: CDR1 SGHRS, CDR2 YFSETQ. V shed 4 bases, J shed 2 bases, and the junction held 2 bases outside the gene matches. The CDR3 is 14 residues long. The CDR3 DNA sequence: TGCGCCAGCAGCCCCGGGGGGGCCTACAATGAGCAGTTCTTC. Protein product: CASSPGGAYNEQFF.

The CDR3 reads CASSAGSDNSPLHF. CDR3 sequence (DNA): TGCGCCAGCAGCGCGGGGTCAGATAATTCACCCCTCCACTTT. The rearrangement joins TRBV5-1 to TRBJ1-6; D is undetermined. Trimming stripped 4 bases from V and 5 bases from J, with 10 bases between. This CDR3 has 14 residues. Germline V gives CDR1 SGHRS, CDR2 YFSETQ.

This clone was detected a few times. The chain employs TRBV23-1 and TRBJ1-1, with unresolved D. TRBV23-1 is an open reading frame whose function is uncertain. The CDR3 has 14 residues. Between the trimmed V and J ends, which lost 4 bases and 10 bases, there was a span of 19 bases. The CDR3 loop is CASSRPAGDSGAFF. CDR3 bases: TGCGCCAGCAGTCGTCCGGCCGGAGATTCTGGAGCTTTCTTT.

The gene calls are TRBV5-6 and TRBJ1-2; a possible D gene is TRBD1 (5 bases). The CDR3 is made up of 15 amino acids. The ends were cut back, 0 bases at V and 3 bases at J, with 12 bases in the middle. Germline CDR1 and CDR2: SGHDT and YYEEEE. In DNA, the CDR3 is TGTGCCAGCAGCTTGGTAGCTCGGGGGGACTATGGCTACACCTTC. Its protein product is CASSLVARGDYGYTF.

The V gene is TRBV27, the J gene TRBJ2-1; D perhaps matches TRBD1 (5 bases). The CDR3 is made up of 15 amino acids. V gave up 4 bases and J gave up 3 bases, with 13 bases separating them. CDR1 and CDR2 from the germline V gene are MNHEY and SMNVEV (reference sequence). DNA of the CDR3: TGTGCCAGCAGTTCTTACAGGATAGGCTACAATGAGCAGTTCTTC. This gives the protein CASSSYRIGYNEQFF.

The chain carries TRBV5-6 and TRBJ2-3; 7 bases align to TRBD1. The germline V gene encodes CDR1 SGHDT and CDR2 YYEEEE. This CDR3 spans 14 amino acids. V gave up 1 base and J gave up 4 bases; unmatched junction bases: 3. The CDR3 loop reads CASSLWQGADTQYF. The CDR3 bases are TGTGCCAGCAGCTTGTGGCAGGGGGCAGATACGCAGTATTTT.

CDR3 loop: CASSPGTGLNEKLFF. In nucleotides, the CDR3 is TGTGCCAGCAGCCCGGGGACAGGGCTTAATGAAAAACTGTTTTTT. V is TRBV5-4 and J is TRBJ1-4; TRBD1 agrees at 9 bases. CDR1 SGHNT and CDR2 YYREEE come from the germline V gene (reference sequence). This CDR3 comprises 15 residues. The ends lost 4 bases at V and 4 bases at J; junction bases unmatched: 5.

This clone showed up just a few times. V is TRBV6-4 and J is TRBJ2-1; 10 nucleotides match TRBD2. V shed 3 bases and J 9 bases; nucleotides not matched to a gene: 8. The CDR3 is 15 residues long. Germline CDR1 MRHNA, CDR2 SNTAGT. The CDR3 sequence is CASSEASGSLGEQFF. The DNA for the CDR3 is TGTGCCAGCAGTGAGGCTAGCGGGAGTCTGGGTGAGCAGTTCTTC.

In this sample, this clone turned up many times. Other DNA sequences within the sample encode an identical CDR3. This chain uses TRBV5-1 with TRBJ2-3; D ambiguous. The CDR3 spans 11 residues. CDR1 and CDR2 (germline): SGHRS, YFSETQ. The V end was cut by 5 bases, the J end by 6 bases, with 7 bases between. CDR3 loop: CASRSSDTQYF. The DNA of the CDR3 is TGCGCCAGCAGGAGTTCCGATACGCAGTATTTT.

The CDR3 nucleotides read TGTGCCAGCAGTTACTCGTTTCGGGACTATGGCTACACCTTC. Translating it yields CASSYSFRDYGYTF. The chain recombines TRBV6-6 with TRBJ1-2; D remains ambiguous. Trimming left V 0 bases short and J 3 bases short, with 8 bases between. The CDR3 length is 14 residues. Germline V gene sequence: CDR1 MNHNY, CDR2 SVGAGI (reference sequence).

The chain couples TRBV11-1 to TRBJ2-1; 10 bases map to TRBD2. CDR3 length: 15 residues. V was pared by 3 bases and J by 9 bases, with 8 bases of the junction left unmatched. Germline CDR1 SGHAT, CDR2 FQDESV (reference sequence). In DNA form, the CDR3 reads TGTGCCAGCAGCTTTGAGCGGGGGGGCAGCAGTGAGCAGTTCTTC. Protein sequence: CASSFERGGSSEQFF.

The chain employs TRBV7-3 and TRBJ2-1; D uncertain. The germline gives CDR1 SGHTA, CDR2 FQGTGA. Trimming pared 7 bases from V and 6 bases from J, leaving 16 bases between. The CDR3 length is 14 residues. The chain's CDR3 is CASKPRGVGNEQFF. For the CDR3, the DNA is TGTGCCAGCAAACCCCGTGGGGTTGGCAATGAGCAGTTCTTC.

CDR3 DNA sequence: TGTGCCAGCAGCTTTAGCGGGACAAACACCGGGGAGCTGTTTTTT. This gives the protein CASSFSGTNTGELFF. The chain employs TRBV5-4 and TRBJ2-2, with 8 bases lining up with TRBD2. There are 15 residues in the CDR3. Germline CDR1 SGHNT, CDR2 YYREEE (reference sequence). The V gene end was trimmed by 2 bases and the J gene end by 2 bases; junction bases not matched to a gene: 2.

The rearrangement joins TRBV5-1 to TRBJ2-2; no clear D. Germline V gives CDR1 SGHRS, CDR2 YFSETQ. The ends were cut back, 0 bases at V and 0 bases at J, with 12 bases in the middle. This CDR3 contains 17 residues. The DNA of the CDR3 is TGCGCCAGCAGCTTGGCCATCTCTGGTGCGAACACCGGGGAGCTGTTTTTT. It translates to CASSLAISGANTGELFF.

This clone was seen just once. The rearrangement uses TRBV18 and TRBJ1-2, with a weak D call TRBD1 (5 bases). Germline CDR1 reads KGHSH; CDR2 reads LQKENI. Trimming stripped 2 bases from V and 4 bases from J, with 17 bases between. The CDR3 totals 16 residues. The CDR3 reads CASSPMGQGKSYGYTF. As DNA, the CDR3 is TGTGCCAGCTCACCAATGGGGCAGGGCAAATCCTATGGCTACACCTTC.

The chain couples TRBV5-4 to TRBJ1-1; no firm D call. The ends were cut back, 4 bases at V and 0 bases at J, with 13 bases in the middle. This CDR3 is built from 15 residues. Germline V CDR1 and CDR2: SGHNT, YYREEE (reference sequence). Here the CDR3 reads CASSLEKIMNTEAFF. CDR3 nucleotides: TGTGCCAGCAGCCTAGAAAAAATCATGAACACTGAAGCTTTCTTT.

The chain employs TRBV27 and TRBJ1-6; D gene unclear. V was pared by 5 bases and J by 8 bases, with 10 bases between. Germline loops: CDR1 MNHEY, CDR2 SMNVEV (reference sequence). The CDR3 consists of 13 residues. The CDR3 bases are TGTGCCAGCAGTCCGACCCGGGATTCACCCCTCCACTTT. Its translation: CASSPTRDSPLHF.

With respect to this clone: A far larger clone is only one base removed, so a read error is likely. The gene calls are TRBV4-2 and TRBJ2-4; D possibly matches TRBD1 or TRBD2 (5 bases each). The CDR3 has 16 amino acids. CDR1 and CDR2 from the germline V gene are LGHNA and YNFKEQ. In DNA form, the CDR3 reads TGTGCCGGCAGCCAAGATGTCGCAGGGAGCAAAAACATTCAGTACTTC. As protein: CAGSQDVAGSKNIQYF.

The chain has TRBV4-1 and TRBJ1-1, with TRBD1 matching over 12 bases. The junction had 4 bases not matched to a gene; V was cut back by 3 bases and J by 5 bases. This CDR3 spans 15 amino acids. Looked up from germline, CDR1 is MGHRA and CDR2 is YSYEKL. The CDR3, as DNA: TGCGCCAGCAGCCACCCGGGACAGGGGGCAACTGAAGCTTTCTTT. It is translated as CASSHPGQGATEAFF.

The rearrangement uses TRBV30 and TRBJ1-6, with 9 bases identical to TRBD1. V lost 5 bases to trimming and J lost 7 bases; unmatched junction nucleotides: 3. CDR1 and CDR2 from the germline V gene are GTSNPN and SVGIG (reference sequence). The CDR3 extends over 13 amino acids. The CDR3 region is CAWAGTGNSPLHF. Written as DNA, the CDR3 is TGTGCCTGGGCCGGGACAGGGAATTCACCCCTCCACTTT.